The clone carrying this T cell receptor beta chain was observed once. No antigen is known for it. This sample was included in a study of CD8 T cell repertoires and HIV-1 epitope variants. The wider study: Controls included no peptide, Ebola AY9 epitope, and a CMV, EBV, flu pool. Epitopes were three Gag families plus Nef HW9 and YT9. An approximately 10-day culture received IL-2, IL-7 and IL-15 on days 3 and 7.

Profiling relied on immunoSEQ multiplex PCR, and the TCRdb table lists in-frame clones only, not all of them. The data contain 2,500 to 3,000 clones, roughly 72% of them seen just once; the ten biggest clones take up 35% to 50%. The V end lost 1 base, the J end lost 7 bases, and 8 bases lay between the germline ends. In germline, CDR1 is SEHNR, CDR2 FQNEAQ (reference sequence). There are 13 residues in the CDR3. This chain connects TRBV7-9 to TRBJ1-3, with D uncertain. The TCR comes from a male donor with HIV. The sequenced material came from cultured CD8+ T cells derived from PBMCs. The CDR3 is CASSLEHYNTIYF. In DNA form, the CDR3 reads TGTGCCAGCAGCTTAGAACATTACAACACCATATATTTT.